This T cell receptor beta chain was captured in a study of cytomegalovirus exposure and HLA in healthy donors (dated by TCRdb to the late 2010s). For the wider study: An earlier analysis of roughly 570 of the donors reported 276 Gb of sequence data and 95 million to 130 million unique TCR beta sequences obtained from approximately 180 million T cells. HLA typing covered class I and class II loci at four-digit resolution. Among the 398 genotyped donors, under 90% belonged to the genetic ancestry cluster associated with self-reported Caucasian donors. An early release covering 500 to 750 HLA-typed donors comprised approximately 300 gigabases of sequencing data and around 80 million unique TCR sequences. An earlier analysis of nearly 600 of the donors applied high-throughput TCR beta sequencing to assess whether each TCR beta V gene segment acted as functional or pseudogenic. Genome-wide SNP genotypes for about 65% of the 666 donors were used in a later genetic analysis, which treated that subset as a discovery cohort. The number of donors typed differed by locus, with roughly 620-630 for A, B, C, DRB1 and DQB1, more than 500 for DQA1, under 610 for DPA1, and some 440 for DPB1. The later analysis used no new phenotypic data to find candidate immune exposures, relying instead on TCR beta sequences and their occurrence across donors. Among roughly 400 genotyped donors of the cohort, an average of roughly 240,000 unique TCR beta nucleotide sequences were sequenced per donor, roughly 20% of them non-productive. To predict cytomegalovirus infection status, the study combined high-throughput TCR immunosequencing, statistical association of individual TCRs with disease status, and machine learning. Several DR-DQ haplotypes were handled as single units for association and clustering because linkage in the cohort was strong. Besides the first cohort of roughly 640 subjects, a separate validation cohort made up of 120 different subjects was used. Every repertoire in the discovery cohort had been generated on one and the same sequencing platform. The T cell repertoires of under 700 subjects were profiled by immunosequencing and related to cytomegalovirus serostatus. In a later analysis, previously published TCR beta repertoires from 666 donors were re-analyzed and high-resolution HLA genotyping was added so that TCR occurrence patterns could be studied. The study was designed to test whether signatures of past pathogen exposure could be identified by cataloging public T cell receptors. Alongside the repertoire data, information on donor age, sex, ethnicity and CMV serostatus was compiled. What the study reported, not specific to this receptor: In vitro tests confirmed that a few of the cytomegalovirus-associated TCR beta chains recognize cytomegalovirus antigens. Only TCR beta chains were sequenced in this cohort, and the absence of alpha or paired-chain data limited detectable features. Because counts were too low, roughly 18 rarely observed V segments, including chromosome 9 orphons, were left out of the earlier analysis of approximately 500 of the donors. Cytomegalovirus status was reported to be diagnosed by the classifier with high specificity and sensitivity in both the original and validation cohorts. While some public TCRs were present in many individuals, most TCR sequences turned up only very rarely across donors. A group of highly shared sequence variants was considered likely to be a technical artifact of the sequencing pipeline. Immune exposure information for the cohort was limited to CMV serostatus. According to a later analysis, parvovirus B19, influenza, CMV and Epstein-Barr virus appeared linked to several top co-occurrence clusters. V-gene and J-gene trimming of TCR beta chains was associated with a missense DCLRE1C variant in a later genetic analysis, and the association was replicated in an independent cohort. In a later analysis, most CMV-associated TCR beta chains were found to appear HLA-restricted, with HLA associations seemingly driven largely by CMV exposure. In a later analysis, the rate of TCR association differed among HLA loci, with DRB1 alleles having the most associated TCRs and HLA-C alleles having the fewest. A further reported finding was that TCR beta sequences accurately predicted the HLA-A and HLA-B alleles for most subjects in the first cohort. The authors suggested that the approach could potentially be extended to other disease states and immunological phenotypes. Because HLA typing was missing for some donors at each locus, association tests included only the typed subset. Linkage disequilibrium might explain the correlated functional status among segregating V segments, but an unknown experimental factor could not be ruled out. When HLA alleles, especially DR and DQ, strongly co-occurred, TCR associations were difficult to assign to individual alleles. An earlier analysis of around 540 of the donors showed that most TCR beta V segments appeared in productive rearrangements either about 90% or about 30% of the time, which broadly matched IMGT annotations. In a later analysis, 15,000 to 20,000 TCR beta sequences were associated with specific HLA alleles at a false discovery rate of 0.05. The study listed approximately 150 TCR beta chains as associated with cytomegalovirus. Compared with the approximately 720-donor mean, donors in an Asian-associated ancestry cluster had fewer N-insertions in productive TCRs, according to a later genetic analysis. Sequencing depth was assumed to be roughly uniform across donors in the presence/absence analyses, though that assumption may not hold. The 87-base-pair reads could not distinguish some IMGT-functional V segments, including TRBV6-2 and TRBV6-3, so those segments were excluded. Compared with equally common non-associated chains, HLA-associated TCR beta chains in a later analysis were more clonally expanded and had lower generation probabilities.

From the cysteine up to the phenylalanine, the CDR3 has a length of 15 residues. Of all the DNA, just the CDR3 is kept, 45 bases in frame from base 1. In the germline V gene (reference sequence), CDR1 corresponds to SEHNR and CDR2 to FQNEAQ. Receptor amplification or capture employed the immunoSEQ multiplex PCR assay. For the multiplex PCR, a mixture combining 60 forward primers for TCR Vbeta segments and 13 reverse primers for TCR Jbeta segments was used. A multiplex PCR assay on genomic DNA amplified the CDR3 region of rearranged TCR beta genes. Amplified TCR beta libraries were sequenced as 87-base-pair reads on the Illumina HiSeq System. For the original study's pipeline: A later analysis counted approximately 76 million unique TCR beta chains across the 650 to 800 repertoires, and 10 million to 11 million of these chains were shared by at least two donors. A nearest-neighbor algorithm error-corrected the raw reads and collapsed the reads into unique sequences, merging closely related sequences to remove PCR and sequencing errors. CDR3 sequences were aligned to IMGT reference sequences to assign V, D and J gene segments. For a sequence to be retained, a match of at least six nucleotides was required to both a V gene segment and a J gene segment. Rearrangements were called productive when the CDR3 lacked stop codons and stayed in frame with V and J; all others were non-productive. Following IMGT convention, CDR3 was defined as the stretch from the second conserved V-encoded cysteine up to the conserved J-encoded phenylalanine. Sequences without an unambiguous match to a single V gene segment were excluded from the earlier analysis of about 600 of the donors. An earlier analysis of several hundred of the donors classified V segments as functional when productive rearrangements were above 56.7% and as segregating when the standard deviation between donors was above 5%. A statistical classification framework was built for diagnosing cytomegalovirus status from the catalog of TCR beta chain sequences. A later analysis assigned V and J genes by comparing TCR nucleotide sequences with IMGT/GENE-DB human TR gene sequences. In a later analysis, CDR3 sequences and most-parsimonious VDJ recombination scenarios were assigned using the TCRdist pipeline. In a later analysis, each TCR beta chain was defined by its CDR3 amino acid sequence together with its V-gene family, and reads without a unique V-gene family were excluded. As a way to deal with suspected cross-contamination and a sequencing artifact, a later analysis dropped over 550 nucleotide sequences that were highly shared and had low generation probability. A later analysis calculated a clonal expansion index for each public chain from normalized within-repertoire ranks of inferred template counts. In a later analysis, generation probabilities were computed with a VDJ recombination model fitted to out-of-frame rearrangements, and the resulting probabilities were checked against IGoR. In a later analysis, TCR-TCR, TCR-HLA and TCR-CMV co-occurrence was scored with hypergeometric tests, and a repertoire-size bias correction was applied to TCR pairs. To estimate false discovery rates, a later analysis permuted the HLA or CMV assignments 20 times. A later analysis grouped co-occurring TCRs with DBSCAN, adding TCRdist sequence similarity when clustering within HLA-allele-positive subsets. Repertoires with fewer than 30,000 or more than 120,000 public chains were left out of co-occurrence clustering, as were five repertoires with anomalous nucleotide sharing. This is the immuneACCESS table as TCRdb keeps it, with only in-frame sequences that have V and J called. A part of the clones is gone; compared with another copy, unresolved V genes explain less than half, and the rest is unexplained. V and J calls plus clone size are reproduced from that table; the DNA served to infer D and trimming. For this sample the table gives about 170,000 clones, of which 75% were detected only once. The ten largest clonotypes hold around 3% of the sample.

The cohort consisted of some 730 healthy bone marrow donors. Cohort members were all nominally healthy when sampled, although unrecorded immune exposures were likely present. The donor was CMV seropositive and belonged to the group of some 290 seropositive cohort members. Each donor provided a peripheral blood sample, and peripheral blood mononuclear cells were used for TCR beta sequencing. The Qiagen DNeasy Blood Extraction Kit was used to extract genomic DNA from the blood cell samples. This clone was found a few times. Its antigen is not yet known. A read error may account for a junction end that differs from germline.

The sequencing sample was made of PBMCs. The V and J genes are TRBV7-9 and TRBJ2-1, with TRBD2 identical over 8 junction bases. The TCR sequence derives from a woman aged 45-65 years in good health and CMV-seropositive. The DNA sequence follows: TGTTCCAGCAGCCGGGGGGGCCGCTCCTACAATGAGCAGTTCTTC. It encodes CSSSRGGRSYNEQFF.